The rows below give T cell receptor beta chains drawn from one sample of a study of blood T cell dynamics during melanoma immunotherapy. Assay used: immunoSEQ multiplex PCR; TCRdb lists only in-frame clones, some missing. The table includes some 20,000 clones, about 85% detected once. Sequenced material: blood, taken from a patient treated with checkpoint blockade. The receptors were gathered from a human donor with melanoma. Each CDR3 is given with its conserved first and last residue. The D gene is left open where the match is weak. Expanded clones get a size class; other rows say once, few or many, or leave the size out.

d_call	clone_size	v_call	j_call	cdr3_aa	cdr3_nt
TRBD2	few	TRBV5-6	TRBJ2-5	CASKLAGDSFQETQYF	TGTGCCAGCAAACTGGCGGGAGACTCCTTCCAAGAGACCCAGTACTTC
TRBD2	few	TRBV10-3	TRBJ2-7	CAAASLAGGPEQYF	TGTGCCGCGGCGTCACTAGCGGGAGGGCCCGAGCAGTACTTC
TRBD1	NA	TRBV6-4	TRBJ2-5	CASSEGAGGETQYF	TGTGCCAGCAGTGAAGGAGCAGGGGGAGAGACCCAGTACTTC
TRBD2	once	TRBV6-5	TRBJ2-5	CASSLAGWETQYF	TGTGCCAGCAGTTTAGCGGGATGGGAGACCCAGTACTTC
NA	NA	TRBV2	TRBJ1-1	CASSAGMFLVNTEAFF	TGTGCCAGTAGTGCCGGGATGTTTTTGGTTAACACTGAAGCTTTCTTT
TRBD1	NA	TRBV25-1	TRBJ1-1	CASSAQGKTEAFF	TGTGCCAGCAGTGCACAGGGGAAGACTGAAGCTTTCTTT
TRBD2	few	TRBV2	TRBJ2-7	CASTSGRIHEQYF	TGTGCCAGCACTAGCGGGAGGATACACGAGCAGTACTTC
TRBD1	NA	TRBV28	TRBJ1-2	CASRNTGTGGSYGYTF	TGTGCCAGCAGAAACACCGGGACAGGGGGCAGCTATGGCTACACCTTC
NA	NA	TRBV28	TRBJ1-2	CASSSTGYGYTF	TGTGCCAGCAGTTCCACAGGTTATGGCTACACCTTC
NA	NA	TRBV19	TRBJ1-2	CASSIKANYGYTF	TGTGCCAGTAGTATAAAGGCTAACTATGGCTACACCTTC
NA	NA	TRBV11-2	TRBJ1-1	CASSWKGDTEAFF	TGTGCCAGCAGCTGGAAGGGGGACACTGAAGCTTTCTTT
NA	NA	TRBV28	TRBJ2-7	CASSSGPSQVYEQYF	TGTGCCAGCAGTTCGGGCCCCTCGCAGGTCTACGAGCAGTACTTC
TRBD1	NA	TRBV7-2	TRBJ2-6	CASRGQGAVAGANVLTF	TGTGCCAGCAGGGGACAGGGGGCGGTGGCGGGGGCCAACGTCCTGACTTTC
TRBD1	NA	TRBV12-5	TRBJ1-1	CASGLDRGSNTEAFF	TGTGCTAGTGGTTTGGACAGGGGATCGAACACTGAAGCTTTCTTT
TRBD1	NA	TRBV28	TRBJ2-2	CASSFSRDREDTGELFF	TGTGCCAGCAGTTTCTCCCGGGACAGGGAAGACACCGGGGAGCTGTTTTTT
NA	NA	TRBV18	TRBJ2-2	CASSPKVGGTGELFF	TGTGCCAGCTCACCGAAAGTTGGGGGGACCGGGGAGCTGTTTTTT
NA	NA	TRBV11-2	TRBJ2-2	CASSPGGWDANTGELFF	TGTGCCAGCAGCCCCGGTGGCTGGGACGCGAACACCGGGGAGCTGTTTTTT
NA	NA	TRBV5-6	TRBJ2-3	CASSHDFGGRSTDTQYF	TGTGCCAGCAGTCACGATTTCGGGGGCCGGAGCACAGATACGCAGTATTTT
NA	NA	TRBV29-1	TRBJ2-1	CSVELADSYNEQFF	TGCAGCGTTGAATTAGCGGACTCCTACAATGAGCAGTTCTTC
NA	NA	TRBV28	TRBJ1-4	CASSLSATNEKLFF	TGTGCCAGCAGTTTATCAGCAACTAATGAAAAACTGTTTTTT